What follows are 5 T cell receptor beta chains derived from one specimen sequenced in a study of monozygotic twins with cystic fibrosis. Clones were sequenced by immunoSEQ multiplex PCR, and TCRdb holds only the in-frame ones, with some missing. The sample has around 30,000 clones, about 96% seen once. What was sequenced was blood. The source of these receptors is a girl aged 2 to 10 with cystic fibrosis.

V usage is TRBV30 and J usage is TRBJ2-1; 8 nucleotides align to TRBD2. V dropped 3 bases and J dropped 8; count of bases not matched to a gene: 9. CDR3 size: 14 residues. The V gene's germline CDR1 is GTSNPN and CDR2 SVGIG (reference sequence). CDR3 in amino acids: CAWSPAGVGDEQFF. The CDR3 DNA is TGTGCCTGGAGCCCAGCGGGAGTTGGCGATGAGCAGTTCTTC. The whole variable domain, filled in from reference TRBV30 and TRBJ2-1, reads SQTIHQWPATLVQPVGSPLSLECTVEGTSNPNLYWYRQAAGRGLQLLFYSVGIGQISSEVPQNLSASRPQDRQFILSSKKLLLSDSGFYLCAWSPAGVGDEQFFGPGTRLTVL.

This chain uses TRBV5-1 with TRBJ1-1; a possible D gene is TRBD1 (6 bases). The germline CDR1 and CDR2 sequences are SGHRS and YFSETQ. V was shortened by 0 bases and J by 1 base, with 10 bases between the two germline ends. The CDR3 extends over 15 amino acids. CDR3 sequence reads: CASSLEGHRNTEAFF. CDR3 coding DNA: TGCGCCAGCAGCTTGGAGGGACACAGGAACACTGAAGCTTTCTTT.

CDR3 coding DNA: TGTGCCAGCTCCCCCACCCTCGGGGGGGGATCTCGGAGGAATGTGATGGACACTGAAGCTTTCTTT. Protein sequence: CASSPTLGGGSRRNVMDTEAFF. V usage is TRBV18 and J usage is TRBJ1-1; D perhaps matches TRBD1 (5 bases). The CDR3 loop spans 22 amino acids. Germline V gene sequence: CDR1 KGHSH, CDR2 LQKENI. V lost 6 bases to trimming and J lost 3 bases, with 38 bases between them.

The chain carries TRBV29-1 and TRBJ1-1; TRBD1 is a possible D gene (5 bases). V lost 5 bases to trimming and J lost 5 bases, with 18 bases between them. The germline V gene encodes CDR1 SQVTM and CDR2 ANQGSEA. CDR3 length equals 14 residues. Here the CDR3 reads CSVSTRWGGTEAFF. The CDR3 bases are TGCAGCGTTAGTACAAGGTGGGGGGGGACTGAAGCTTTCTTT.

J is TRBJ2-7 and V is TRBV11-2, with a possible D match to TRBD1 (5 bases). Germline values: CDR1 SGHAT, CDR2 FQNNGV. The CDR3 contains 12 residues. V was clipped by 1 base and J by 6 bases, with 7 bases between them. For the CDR3, the DNA is TGTGCCAGCAGCTTAGCAGGGTCCGAGCAGTACTTC. Protein: CASSLAGSEQYF.